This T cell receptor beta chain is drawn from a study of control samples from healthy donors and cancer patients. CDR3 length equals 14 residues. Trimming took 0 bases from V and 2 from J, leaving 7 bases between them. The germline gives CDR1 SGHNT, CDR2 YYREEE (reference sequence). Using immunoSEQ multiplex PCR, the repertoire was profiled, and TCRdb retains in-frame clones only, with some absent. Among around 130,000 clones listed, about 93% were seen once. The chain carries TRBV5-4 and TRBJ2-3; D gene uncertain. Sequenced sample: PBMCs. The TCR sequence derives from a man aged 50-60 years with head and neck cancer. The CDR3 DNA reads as TGTGCCAGCAGCTTGGTGGGCACCACAGATACGCAGTATTTT. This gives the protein CASSLVGTTDTQYF.